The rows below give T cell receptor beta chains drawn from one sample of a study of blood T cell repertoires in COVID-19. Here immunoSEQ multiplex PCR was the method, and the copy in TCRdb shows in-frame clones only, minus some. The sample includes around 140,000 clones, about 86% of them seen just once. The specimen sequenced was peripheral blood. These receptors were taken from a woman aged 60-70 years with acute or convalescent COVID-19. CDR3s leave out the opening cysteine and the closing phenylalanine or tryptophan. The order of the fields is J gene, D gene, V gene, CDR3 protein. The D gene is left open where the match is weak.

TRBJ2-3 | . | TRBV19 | ASSMGPDTQY
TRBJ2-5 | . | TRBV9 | ASSASPGETQY
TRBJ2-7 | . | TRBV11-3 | ASSLTGRNYEQY
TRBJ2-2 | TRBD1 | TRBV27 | ASRRPGQGAGELF
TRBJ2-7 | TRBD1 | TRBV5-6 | ASSLGQGAFYEQY
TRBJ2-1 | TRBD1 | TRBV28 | ASSFLSSMTGGKNEQF
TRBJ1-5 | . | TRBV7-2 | ASSPEGSNQPQH
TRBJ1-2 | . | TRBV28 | ASSFGAPGRNGYT
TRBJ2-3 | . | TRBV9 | ASSPEGRGAFTDTQY
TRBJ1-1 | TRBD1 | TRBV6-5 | ASSLDRVNTEAF
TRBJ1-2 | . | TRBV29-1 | SVGQITIGYGYT
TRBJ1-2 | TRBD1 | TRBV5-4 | ASSPTGSGYGYT
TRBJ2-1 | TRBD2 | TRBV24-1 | ATMMGGVNNEQF
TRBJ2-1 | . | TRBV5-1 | ASSLSRGNEQF
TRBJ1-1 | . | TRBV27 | ASSSTGYTEAF
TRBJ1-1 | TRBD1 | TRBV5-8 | ASSLDGQGGTEAF
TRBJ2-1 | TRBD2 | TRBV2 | ASKSRGDKYDEQF